This T cell receptor (beta chain) comes out of a study of OX40 agonist ivuxolimab in advanced cancers. Findings and caveats of the study: CD8+ T cells showed, on average, more clonal expansion than CD4+ cells.

Germline CDR1 SGHTA, CDR2 FQGNSA. V lost 2 bases and J 4 bases, leaving 11 bases between the germline ends. The CDR3 runs to 14 residues. Assay used: immunoSEQ multiplex PCR; TCRdb lists only in-frame clones, some missing. The table includes tens of thousands of clones, around 84% detected once. As for this clone: No antigen is known for it.

This sample comprised CD4+ or CD8+ T cells sorted from blood, obtained in a trial of the OX40 agonist ivuxolimab. This TCR was sampled from an adult with an advanced solid tumor such as melanoma, head and neck, liver or kidney cancer. This rearrangement joins TRBV7-2 to TRBJ2-5; D uncertain. CDR3 nucleotides: TGTGCCAGCAGCTTAATGGTGGTAGGAGAGACCCAGTACTTC. It yields the protein CASSLMVVGETQYF.